This T cell receptor beta chain was documented in a study of monozygotic twins with inflammatory bowel disease. Using TCRalpha and TCRbeta cDNA, the researchers carried out two nested PCRs that lasted around 15 and 9 cycles. TCRdb reprocessed the 5' RACE reads, with one entry per CDR3 protein and no DNA. Here the sample table reports about 330,000 distinct CDR3 sequences. The TCR was taken from a human donor with ulcerative colitis or Crohn's disease, or a healthy co-twin of an affected twin (not recorded which). Sequencing was performed on blood.

CDR3 loop: CASSQGQNSYGYTF. V gene TRBV7-6 combines with J gene TRBJ1-2; the TCRdb call, TRBD1, lacks DNA for checking. CDR1 and CDR2 (germline): SGHVS, FNYEAQ. The CDR3 has 14 amino acids. Using reference TRBV7-6 and TRBJ1-2 for the parts outside the CDR3, the full variable domain is GAGVSQSPRYKVTKRGQDVALRCDPISGHVSLYWYRQALGQGPEFLTYFNYEAQQDKSGLPNDRFSAERPEGSISTLTIQRTEQRDSAMYRCASSQGQNSYGYTFGSGTRLTVV.